Listed here is a single TCR beta chain. In the authors' methods: For nucleated cells, counts were estimated from reference gene primer amplification. This table comes from immunoSEQ multiplex PCR, and its TCRdb copy is limited to in-frame clones, with some not included. V, J and clone size are those of that table, while D and trimming were read from the DNA. The sample has about 190,000 clones, 80% to 90% seen once. These data are taken from a study of blood T cell repertoires in COVID-19. On the study more broadly: Acute and convalescent COVID-19 samples came from the United States, Italy and Spain.

CDR3 length: 15 amino acids. Per the germline V gene, CDR1 is SGHRS and CDR2 is YFSETQ. With 2 bases removed from V and 0 bases from J, the gap between germline ends came to 9 bases. The chain couples TRBV5-1 to TRBJ1-3; maybe TRBD1 (6 bases). Sequencing was performed on peripheral blood. The clonotype was recovered from a woman aged 70-85 years with active or convalescent COVID-19. CDR3 DNA: TGCGCCAGCAGCTTAGGACAGAGCTCTGGAAACACCATATATTTT. This translates into CASSLGQSSGNTIYF.